This record concerns one TCR beta chain sequence. The antigen remains undetermined. Trimming removed 8 bases from V and 3 bases from J, with 11 bases in between. Germline values: CDR1 SEHNR, CDR2 FQNEAQ (reference sequence). This CDR3 spans 12 amino acids. Produced via immunoSEQ multiplex PCR; TCRdb's table is partial and in-frame only. Here the sample spans roughly 130,000 clones, 90% to 95% being singletons. This specimen comes from a study of T cell responses to AZD1222 COVID-19 vaccine. Study-wide findings and caveats: Clonal diversity was possibly underestimated, and white British individuals and females predominated among donors. Only a handful of individuals given AZD1222 were seropositive at baseline.

This clonotype originated in an adult in good health. The rearrangement joins TRBV7-9 to TRBJ2-7; a possible D gene is TRBD1 (5 bases). Sequenced material: peripheral blood, taken on day 0 of AZD1222 vaccination. The CDR3 is CASSFDSYEQYF. CDR3 sequence (DNA): TGTGCCAGCTCCTTCGACAGCTACGAGCAGTACTTC.